This T cell receptor (beta chain) was obtained from a study of OX40 agonist ivuxolimab in advanced cancers. The data were produced by immunoSEQ multiplex PCR, yet TCRdb's version contains in-frame clones alone and is incomplete. The table records roughly 80,000 clones, around 90% of them present only once. J lost 9 bases, V lost 3 bases, and 14 bases had no gene match. In germline, CDR1 is KGHSH, CDR2 LQKENI. The CDR3 runs to 15 residues. This chain links TRBV18 with TRBJ2-7; 7 bases line up with TRBD1. Sample: CD4+ or CD8+ T cells sorted from blood, taken in a trial of the OX40 agonist ivuxolimab. This sequence was found in an adult with an advanced solid tumor such as melanoma, head and neck, liver or kidney cancer. CDR3 sequence (DNA): TGTGCCAGCTCACCCGCCGAGGGGGCGGGTCAGTCGCAGTACTTC. Protein sequence: CASSPAEGAGQSQYF.